These 16 T cell receptor beta chains share one sample of origin, sequenced in a study of sequential checkpoint blockade in melanoma. Assay used: immunoSEQ multiplex PCR; TCRdb lists only in-frame clones, some missing. The table shows about 40,000 clones, with roughly 89% occurring only once. Described treatment: randomized to nivolumab then ipilimumab (arm A) or the reverse (arm B). The input for sequencing was CD8+ T cells sorted from blood (inferred from file names), taken from a patient given nivolumab and ipilimumab in sequence. Every receptor here comes from a human donor with melanoma.

The CDR3: CASSLEGTGVNEKLFF. In nucleotides, the CDR3 is TGTGCCAGCAGCTTGGAAGGGACAGGGGTTAATGAAAAACTGTTTTTT. The genes are TRBV7-8 and TRBJ1-4; the match to TRBD1 covers 10 bases. V dropped 3 bases and J dropped 4; count of bases not matched to a gene: 5. Germline V lookup: CDR1 SGHVS, CDR2 FQNEAQ. The CDR3 is made up of 16 amino acids.

The chain uses TRBV5-1 and TRBJ2-7; 8 bases are a match to TRBD1. With 2 bases clipped from V and 4 bases from J, the junction kept 8 bases outside the gene matches. The CDR3 spans 15 residues. Looked up from germline, CDR1 is SGHRS and CDR2 is YFSETQ. The CDR3 bases are TGCGCCAGCAGCTTTACCCAGGGGGCTAAGTACGAGCAGTACTTC. This translates into CASSFTQGAKYEQYF.

The V call is TRBV5-4, the J call TRBJ2-5; 8 bases match TRBD2. Trimming removed 2 bases from V and 2 bases from J; junction bases left unmatched: 11. The germline gives CDR1 SGHNT, CDR2 YYREEE (reference sequence). The CDR3 is made up of 17 amino acids. The CDR3 loop is CASSLGLASGSQETQYF. The DNA of the CDR3 is TGTGCCAGCAGCTTAGGCTTGGCTAGCGGGTCGCAAGAGACCCAGTACTTC.

The V gene is TRBV4-3, the J gene TRBJ1-2; D not certain. CDR3 length: 15 residues. The germline V and J ends were trimmed by 0 bases and 0 bases, with 8 bases remaining between them. CDR1 is LGHNA, CDR2 YSLEER, per germline. The CDR3 region has the DNA TGCGCCAGCAGCCAAGAGGAGCCGGCTAACTATGGCTACACCTTC. It is translated as CASSQEEPANYGYTF.

This clone occurred once. This chain's CDR3 is CASSDRTSGYEQYV. CDR3 bases: TGTGCCAGCAGCGACAGGACTAGCGGGTACGAGCAGTACGTC. The chain joins TRBV5-6 to TRBJ2-7; 11 nucleotides agree with TRBD2. The CDR3 length is 14 residues. Germline trimming cut 4 bases from V and 4 bases from J; bases unmatched to any gene: 4. Germline V lookup: CDR1 SGHDT, CDR2 YYEEEE.

This sequence joins TRBV5-1 and TRBJ2-2; D is perhaps TRBD1 (5 bases). Trimming stripped 4 bases from V and 4 bases from J, with 11 bases between. The germline V gene has CDR1 SGHRS and CDR2 YFSETQ. The CDR3 is made up of 14 amino acids. DNA for the CDR3: TGCGCCAGCAGCCCAGACAGAGGCACCGGGGAGCTGTTTTTT. Its protein is CASSPDRGTGELFF. The complete variable domain, with remaining parts taken from reference TRBV5-1 and TRBJ2-2, reads KAGVTQTPRYLIKTRGQQVTLSCSPISGHRSVSWYQQTPGQGLQFLFEYFSETQRNKGNFPGRFSGRQFSNSRSEMNVSTLELGDSALYLCASSPDRGTGELFFGEGSRLTVL.

This clone was recorded once. The chain uses TRBV27 and TRBJ1-5, with a tentative D call TRBD1 (6 bases). This CDR3 has 14 residues. The V end lost 2 bases, the J end lost 3 bases, and 8 bases lay between the germline ends. The germline gives CDR1 MNHEY, CDR2 SMNVEV (reference sequence). In DNA, the CDR3 is TGTGCCAGCAGTTTACAGGGGAACAATCAGCCCCAGCATTTT. Translated, it gives CASSLQGNNQPQHF.

V usage is TRBV29-1 and J usage is TRBJ2-3; D perhaps matches TRBD2 (5 bases). Germline CDR1 SQVTM, CDR2 ANQGSEA. The V gene lost 7 bases and the J gene lost 0 bases, with 14 bases spanning the gap. This CDR3 spans 14 amino acids. The CDR3 nucleotides read TGCAGCGCCGCGGGCAGAGCTAGCACAGATACGCAGTATTTT. Amino acids: CSAAGRASTDTQYF.

The rearrangement uses TRBV25-1 and TRBJ2-7, with TRBD1 matching 7 bases. The V gene's germline CDR1 is MGHDK and CDR2 SYGVNS. The CDR3 has 15 amino acids. V lost 5 bases and J lost 1; bases outside the gene matches: 8. CDR3 nucleotides: TGTGCCAGCAGTAGGCACCGGGACAGTTCCTACGAGCAGTACTTC. Protein: CASSRHRDSSYEQYF.

The V call is TRBV7-2, the J call TRBJ2-7, with D perhaps TRBD2 (5 bases). Germline-derived CDR1 and CDR2 are SGHTA and FQGNSA. Trimming removed 1 base at V and 9 bases at J, with 22 bases between. The CDR3 has 16 amino acids. This CDR3 reads CASSLGWLAPHLGQYF. The CDR3 DNA sequence: TGTGCCAGCAGCTTAGGTTGGCTAGCACCCCACCTGGGGCAGTACTTC.

The V call is TRBV27, the J call TRBJ2-5; 7 bases line up with TRBD1. The J call may be faulty, since TRBJ2-7 better matches the DNA end. This CDR3 has 13 amino acids. Germline CDR1 MNHEY, CDR2 SMNVEV (reference sequence). CDR3 in amino acids: CASSFGTDYEQYF. CDR3 DNA sequence: TGTGCCAGCAGTTTCGGGACAGACTACGAGCAGTACTTC.

V usage is TRBV5-5 and J usage is TRBJ2-7; TRBD1 agrees at 10 bases. V dropped 2 bases and J dropped 4; count of bases not matched to a gene: 3. Germline values: CDR1 SGHKS, CDR2 YYEKEE (reference sequence). The CDR3 runs 14 residues. The CDR3: CASSFGTGEYEQYV. CDR3 coding DNA: TGTGCCAGCAGCTTCGGGACAGGGGAATACGAGCAGTACGTC.

Written as DNA, the CDR3 is TGTGCCAGCAGCTTAAACGGGGAGCGGGACCGCTACAATGAGCAGTTCTTC. It encodes CASSLNGERDRYNEQFF. This chain connects TRBV7-3 to TRBJ2-1, with 7 bases fitting TRBD2. The germline V gene has CDR1 SGHTA and CDR2 FQGTGA. The CDR3 spans 17 residues. Unmatched junction bases numbered 9, after V lost 1 base and J lost 3 bases.

This chain connects TRBV7-2 to TRBJ2-5; TRBD2 is a possible D gene (5 bases). The J call may be wrong; the DNA end is better matched by TRBJ2-7. The CDR3 is made up of 14 amino acids. CDR1 is SGHTA and CDR2 is FQGNSA in the germline V gene. Here the CDR3 reads CASSSPAEDYEQYF. CDR3 DNA: TGTGCCAGCAGCTCCCCGGCGGAGGACTACGAGCAGTACTTC.

The chain employs TRBV4-1 and TRBJ2-6, with TRBD1 matching over 8 bases. V was clipped by 1 base and J by 2 bases; unmatched bases: 10. CDR1 is MGHRA, CDR2 YSYEKL, per germline. The CDR3 is made up of 19 amino acids. This chain's CDR3 is CASSQAGGTGGTGANVLTF. The CDR3 DNA follows: TGCGCCAGCAGCCAAGCAGGGGGAACAGGGGGGACTGGGGCCAACGTCCTGACTTTC.

The chain joins TRBV29-1 to TRBJ2-2, with TRBD2 matching over 12 bases. This CDR3 spans 14 amino acids. Losses at the gene ends were 5 bases for V and 3 bases for J; bases not matched to a gene: 1. From germline, CDR1 is SQVTM and CDR2 ANQGSEA. In DNA, the CDR3 is TGCAGCGTTCTAGCGGGAGGGGACACCGGGGAGCTGTTTTTT. It codes for CSVLAGGDTGELFF.